These T cell receptor beta chains were read from a single sample in a study of OX40 agonist ivuxolimab in advanced cancers. Assay used: immunoSEQ multiplex PCR; TCRdb lists only in-frame clones, some missing. The sample has about 77,000 clones; around 82% are singletons. Sequencing used CD4+ or CD8+ T cells sorted from blood, obtained in a trial of the OX40 agonist ivuxolimab. The receptors come from an adult with an advanced solid tumor such as melanoma, head and neck, liver or kidney cancer. CDR3s include the opening cysteine and the closing phenylalanine or tryptophan.

V,CDR3
TRBV6-6,CATQSGEGTYNEQFF
TRBV27,CASSSGTGARGTNEKLFF
TRBV19,CASSPRTDEANYGYTF
TRBV2,CASRSRTPISTDTQYF
TRBV9,CASSIGTVTDTQYF
TRBV2,CASRQLAGGFADTQYF
TRBV7-2,CASSVYRGNGYTF
TRBV9,CASSVGSSYTGELFF
TRBV28,CASSFPRTASLGYTF
TRBV7-3,CASSLSRQTEAFF
TRBV6-5,CASTRTSESYEQYF
TRBV11-2,CASSFRRGGNTIYF
TRBV6-1,CASRKGSMNTEAFF
TRBV11-3,CASSATAWFSGSTSYEQYF
TRBV4-1,CASSQESAVTNTGELFF
TRBV18,CASSPNVRGLGGYTF
TRBV6-4,CASSGTGPPQETQYF
TRBV27,CASSLEAGGSYEQYF
TRBV5-4,CASSIPGQVYEQYF
TRBV4-1,CASSHIGLAEISGANVLTF
TRBV7-9,CASSLGDRVAAFF
TRBV5-1,CASSLGLFSYNEQFF
TRBV5-6,CASSLGTGDSQPQHF
TRBV6-5,CASSAFGGPKETQYF
TRBV7-2,CASSAQGTGANVLTF
TRBV30,CAWSVKGIGELFF
TRBV7-9,CASSLVTQGAPGYTF
TRBV10-2,CASSGDTSYEQYF
TRBV15,CATSPETINEQYF
TRBV28,CASSPTGGYSPLHF
TRBV6-5,CASSYSRGNYGYTF
TRBV4-1,CASSHLAGGGNTQYF
TRBV6-5,CASSYSGTGSSYEQYF
TRBV6-5,CASSYSRGGDTEAFF
TRBV19,CASMSRTSYNEQFF
TRBV5-4,CASSLDPGSDYEQYF
TRBV7-3,CASSPWTGRTDTQYF
TRBV28,CASSSLGGGGVKGYTF
TRBV9,CASSLDRDTEAFF
TRBV5-1,CASSLAPGGNMNTEAFF
TRBV11-2,CASSRSDRAGGELFF
TRBV4-1,CASSQDEQGRFGYTF
TRBV2,CASNSDGGNQPQHF
TRBV5-1,CASSVQGPSNEKLFF
TRBV18,CASSPGSGPNQPQHF
TRBV2,CASGLALQETQYF
TRBV29-1,CSVEVWANTEAFF
TRBV14,CASSIGTTEAFF
TRBV7-9,CASSAQGFYGYTF
TRBV30,CAWRGTGTGQTEAFF
TRBV4-2,CASSHFLSGSTYEQYF
TRBV10-3,CAISSRDTGAGANVLTF
TRBV5-1,CASSLYSGNEQFF
TRBV10-3,CAISDSVEAKNIQYF
TRBV10-3,CAISQGDYEQYF
TRBV5-4,CASSLDQRGNNEQFF
TRBV19,CASSLAVYNTEAFF